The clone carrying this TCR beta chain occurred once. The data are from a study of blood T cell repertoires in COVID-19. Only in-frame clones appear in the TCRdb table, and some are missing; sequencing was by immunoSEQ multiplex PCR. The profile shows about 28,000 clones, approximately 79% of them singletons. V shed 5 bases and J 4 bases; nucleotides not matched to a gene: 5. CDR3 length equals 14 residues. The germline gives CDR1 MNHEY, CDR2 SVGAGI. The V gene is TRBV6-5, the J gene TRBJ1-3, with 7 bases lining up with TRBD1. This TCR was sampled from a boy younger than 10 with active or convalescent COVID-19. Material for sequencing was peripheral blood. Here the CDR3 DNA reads TGTGCCAGCAGTCGACAGGGCGAGGGAAACACCATATATTTT. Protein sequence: CASSRQGEGNTIYF.